The rows below give T cell receptor beta chains drawn from one sample of a study of shared clonotypes between healthy human individuals. Data came from immunoSEQ multiplex PCR; TCRdb stores just in-frame clones and leaves some out. This table holds 2,500,000 or so clones, roughly 93% found once. Sequenced input: naive CD4+ T cells from PBMCs. These receptors were obtained from a man in his late teens or twenties in good health. Some clones in this sample may be carry-over from other donors' samples. Both conserved end residues are part of each CDR3. Fields, in order: D gene, J gene, V gene, clone size, CDR3 protein, CDR3 DNA. D genes are given only for firm matches. A clone size is listed for some rows: how often the clone was seen (once, few, many), or a class if it is expanded.

NA TRBJ2-7 TRBV7-2 NA CASSLFPQGFHEQYF TGTGCCAGCAGCTTATTCCCCCAGGGTTTCCACGAGCAGTACTTC
NA TRBJ1-1 TRBV5-1 NA CASSLEGRAFF TGCGCCAGCAGCTTGGAGGGGAGGGCTTTCTTT
NA TRBJ1-1 TRBV15 NA CATSRDPGYSEAFF TGTGCCACCAGCAGAGATCCGGGATATTCTGAAGCTTTCTTT
TRBD1 TRBJ1-1 TRBV19 NA CASSTIGTVTNTEAFF TGTGCCAGTAGTACCATCGGGACAGTTACGAACACTGAAGCTTTCTTT
TRBD1 TRBJ1-1 TRBV29-1 NA CSAGGGDRERAFF TGCAGCGCCGGGGGAGGGGACAGGGAACGGGCTTTCTTT
NA TRBJ1-5 TRBV28 once CASSLQGTYQPQHF TGTGCCAGCAGTTTACAGGGGACTTATCAGCCCCAGCATTTT
TRBD1 TRBJ1-2 TRBV28 once CASSQPGQGRGYTF TGTGCCAGCAGTCAGCCGGGACAGGGTCGTGGCTACACCTTC
NA TRBJ2-5 TRBV11-2 NA CASSLDGMYQETQYF TGTGCCAGCAGCTTAGACGGGATGTACCAAGAGACCCAGTACTTC
TRBD1 TRBJ2-6 TRBV6-1 NA CASSGTGGPLSGANVLTF TGTGCCAGCAGTGGCACAGGGGGCCCACTCTCTGGGGCCAACGTCCTGACTTTC
NA TRBJ2-2 TRBV7-8 NA CASSSRANTGELFF TGTGCCAGCAGTTCCCGGGCGAACACCGGGGAGCTGTTTTTT
NA TRBJ2-6 TRBV27 NA CASTEGGANVLTF TGTGCCAGCACCGAGGGGGGGGCCAACGTCCTGACTTTC
NA TRBJ1-1 TRBV19 NA CASSMTHTEAFF TGTGCCAGTAGTATGACCCACACTGAAGCTTTCTTT
TRBD1 TRBJ2-5 TRBV28 NA CASTRGSGGSETQYF TGTGCCAGCACCCGAGGCTCAGGGGGATCGGAGACCCAGTACTTC
TRBD1 TRBJ1-2 TRBV29-1 NA CSVWTGVYGYTF TGCAGCGTTTGGACAGGGGTCTATGGCTACACCTTC
TRBD2 TRBJ2-7 TRBV5-1 NA CASSFEGGYEQYF TGCGCCAGCAGCTTTGAGGGAGGGTACGAGCAGTACTTC
TRBD2 TRBJ2-1 TRBV6-4 NA CASSPSSSGSYNEQFF TGTGCCAGCAGTCCCTCCTCTAGCGGCTCCTACAATGAGCAGTTCTTC
NA TRBJ1-5 TRBV30 NA CAWSARGGRDQPQHF TGTGCCTGGAGTGCCAGAGGAGGTCGGGATCAGCCCCAGCATTTT
NA TRBJ2-2 TRBV7-9 once CASSPFRDTGELFF TGTGCCAGCAGCCCCTTTAGGGATACCGGGGAGCTGTTTTTT
NA TRBJ2-5 TRBV12-5 once CASGRTEETQYF TGTGCTAGTGGCCGGACAGAAGAGACCCAGTACTTC
NA TRBJ2-5 TRBV15 many CATSRDWETQYF TGTGCCACCAGCAGAGATTGGGAGACCCAGTACTTC
NA TRBJ2-3 TRBV18 few CASSPSDTQYF TGTGCCAGCTCACCATCAGATACGCAGTATTTT
NA TRBJ1-5 TRBV11-2 NA CASSLESGSGPQHF TGTGCCAGCAGCTTAGAATCGGGATCTGGGCCCCAGCATTTT
NA TRBJ1-3 TRBV28 NA CASSLLPGSGNTIYF TGTGCCAGCAGTTTACTCCCGGGGTCTGGAAACACCATATATTTT
TRBD2 TRBJ2-7 TRBV5-1 NA CASSPGRTSGSYEQYF TGCGCCAGCAGCCCCGGGCGGACTAGCGGGAGTTACGAGCAGTACTTC
TRBD2 TRBJ2-5 TRBV10-1 once CASSEGTSGAQETQYF TGCGCCAGCAGTGAAGGGACTAGCGGGGCACAAGAGACCCAGTACTTC
NA TRBJ2-7 TRBV9 NA CASSGQPGSYEQYF TGTGCCAGCAGCGGACAGCCCGGCTCCTACGAGCAGTACTTC
TRBD2 TRBJ2-5 TRBV28 NA CASSSPSGDETQYF TGTGCCAGCAGTTCCCCTAGCGGCGATGAGACCCAGTACTTC
NA TRBJ2-2 TRBV19 NA CASSRGASSTGELFF TGTGCCAGTAGTCGAGGGGCCAGCTCCACCGGGGAGCTGTTTTTT
TRBD1 TRBJ2-3 TRBV9 NA CASSVGGQGAWDTQYF TGTGCCAGCAGCGTAGGGGGACAGGGGGCTTGGGATACGCAGTATTTT
NA TRBJ2-5 TRBV7-8 NA CASSQGTQETQYF TGTGCCAGCAGCCAGGGGACCCAAGAGACCCAGTACTTC
TRBD2 TRBJ2-7 TRBV9 NA CASSPQAGVIYEQYF TGTGCCAGCAGCCCACAAGCGGGAGTTATCTACGAGCAGTACTTC
NA TRBJ1-1 TRBV19 NA CASSIRQGSLMNTEAFF TGTGCCAGTAGTATCCGGCAGGGGTCTCTCATGAACACTGAAGCTTTCTTT
NA TRBJ2-6 TRBV28 NA CASRTSGANVLTF TGTGCCAGCAGGACCTCTGGGGCCAACGTCCTGACTTTC
NA TRBJ2-5 TRBV5-1 NA CASSPNVGGGQETQYF TGCGCCAGCAGCCCTAACGTCGGGGGCGGGCAAGAGACCCAGTACTTC
NA TRBJ2-5 TRBV30 NA CAHRGIYLGETQYF TGTGCCCACCGCGGGATCTACCTAGGAGAGACCCAGTACTTC
TRBD1 TRBJ1-5 TRBV10-3 NA CAISGTGVNQPQHF TGTGCCATCAGCGGGACAGGGGTCAATCAGCCCCAGCATTTT
NA TRBJ2-7 TRBV5-1 NA CASSLTYFSYEQYF TGCGCCAGCAGCTTGACTTACTTCTCCTACGAGCAGTACTTC
NA TRBJ2-7 TRBV7-2 NA CASTFGAGSYEQYF TGTGCCAGCACCTTCGGGGCAGGTTCCTACGAGCAGTACTTC
TRBD1 TRBJ2-1 TRBV7-9 NA CASSSGQNYNEQFF TGTGCCAGCAGCTCGGGACAGAATTACAATGAGCAGTTCTTC
NA TRBJ2-3 TRBV7-3 few CASSLSTDTQYF TGTGCCAGCAGCTTAAGCACAGATACGCAGTATTTT
NA TRBJ2-3 TRBV10-3 NA CAISESASTDTQYF TGTGCCATCAGTGAGTCGGCTAGCACAGATACGCAGTATTTT
NA TRBJ1-1 TRBV6-1 NA CACKGLANTEAFF TGTGCGTGCAAGGGATTGGCGAACACTGAAGCTTTCTTT
NA TRBJ2-7 TRBV11-2 NA CASSLGVADSREQYF TGTGCCAGCAGCTTAGGTGTGGCGGACTCCAGGGAGCAGTACTTC
TRBD2 TRBJ2-3 TRBV9 NA CASSETSGYTDTQYF TGTGCCAGCAGTGAGACTAGCGGTTACACAGATACGCAGTATTTT
NA TRBJ1-2 TRBV18 NA CASSPPGRSGYTF TGTGCCAGCTCACCACCAGGGAGGAGTGGCTACACCTTC
NA TRBJ2-2 TRBV2 NA CASSDWTNTGELFF TGTGCCAGCAGTGATTGGACAAACACCGGGGAGCTGTTTTTT